This T cell receptor beta chain was recovered during a study of cytomegalovirus exposure and HLA in healthy donors. This CDR3 has 17 amino acids. Unmatched junction bases numbered 9, after V lost 2 bases and J lost 4 bases. The germline V gene encodes CDR1 SGHVT and CDR2 SQSDAQ. PCR employed 60 Vbeta and 13 Jbeta primers. Method: immunoSEQ multiplex PCR; TCRdb's copy keeps in-frame clones and lacks some. The sample carries about 140,000 clones, roughly three quarters recorded once. As concerns this clone: Antigen unknown.

Study-level points and caveats: Later analysis placed DRB1 highest and HLA-C lowest in TCR association rates, which differed by HLA locus. HLA restriction was apparent for most CMV-associated TCR beta chains in a later analysis. Cytomegalovirus association was assigned to about 150 TCR beta chains.

The sample consisted of PBMCs. This TCR was sampled from a young woman in good health and CMV-seronegative. This chain links TRBV7-4 with TRBJ2-7; 12 bases line up with TRBD2. The DNA for the CDR3 is TGTGCCAGCAGCTTACGACTAGCGGGGGCCTCACCGTACGAGCAGTACGTC. It yields the protein CASSLRLAGASPYEQYV.